This T cell receptor (beta chain) emerged from a study of vaccination and CD4 T cells after COVID-19. Looking at the study overall: Four females and six males made up the convalescents, two of whom were Hispanic.

The CDR3 has 11 amino acids. V dropped 6 bases and J dropped 5 bases, with 8 bases sitting between them. Details on this clonotype: Its antigen is not identified.

As to treatment: approximately nine-day PBMC culture with coronavirus spike peptide pools or control peptides (ViraFEST assay). Positive PCR tests were logged from March through December 2020, ahead of US Alpha, Beta and Delta variants. Points from the study as a whole: Convalescent patients showed a median around 85% of reactive clones that were seen only post-vaccination. The rise in median SARS-CoV-2-reactive clonotypes, from roughly 21 to 40, was not significant.

The Oncomine TCR Beta short-read assay sequenced DNA from cultured CD4+ T cells. TCRdb used MiXCR to reprocess the PCR reads, holding one entry per CDR3 protein. The sample lists approximately 12,000 distinct CDR3 sequences; 64% were seen once. The clonotype comes from a human donor who had recovered from COVID-19. Sequenced input: CD4+ T cells from blood, cultured in vitro. The chain joins TRBV12-3 or TRBV12-4 to TRBJ2-7; no firm D call. CDR3 bases: TGTGCCAGCAGCAACCGCAACGAGCAGTACTTC. Translated, it gives CASSNRNEQYF.